The present entry profiles one T cell receptor beta chain with its context. This specimen belongs to a study of beta chain features in type 1 diabetes. Germline values: CDR1 SGHVS, CDR2 FNYEAQ. Trimming took off 5 bases at V and 0 bases at J, with 12 bases between the two ends. This CDR3 region has 15 residues. The isolated RNA, all of it, was reverse transcribed, so expressed TCRB transcripts were what got sequenced. TCRdb keeps only in-frame clones here, not all; method: immunoSEQ multiplex PCR. The sample lists some 100,000 clones, around 40% occurring once. The source material was stem cell memory CD4+ T cells from blood. This chain links TRBV7-6 with TRBJ2-3; a possible D gene is TRBD1 (6 bases). This sequence originates from a woman between 18 and 29 years old in good health. The CDR3: CASSREGVSTDTQYF. CDR3 nucleotides: TGTGCCAGCAGCCGTGAGGGGGTTAGCACAGATACGCAGTATTTT.